This TCR beta chain was captured by sequencing in a study of T cells after yellow fever vaccination. This clonotype has only a few counts. Its target is not known. Study-level results: Only a small proportion of the clonotypes turned up in both the CD4 and the CD8 compartments, likely arising from convergent recombination.

TCRdb re-derived calls from the 5' RACE reads in MiXCR, one entry per CDR3 protein. Among 200,000 to 300,000 distinct CDR3 sequences listed, roughly 6.8% were seen once. The CDR3 contains 9 residues. With 7 bases removed from V and 1 base from J, the gap between germline ends came to 1 base. Germline values: CDR1 DFQATT, CDR2 SNEGSKA (reference sequence). Sample: CD4+ T cells sorted from PBMCs, taken on the day of the yellow fever booster vaccination. The TCR was taken from a man under 40 who received the YFV17D yellow fever vaccine. The chain links TRBV20-1 to TRBJ1-2; no firm D call. Here the CDR3 reads CSVNYGYTF. The CDR3 region has the DNA TGCAGTGTTAACTATGGCTACACCTTC.